This entry is about one TCR beta chain. These data belong to a study of PD-L1 blockade in urothelial cancer. For the study at large: Patients took up atezolizumab in 2014 at 1,200 mg intravenously every 3 weeks. Blood drawn 3 weeks (second dose) and 6 weeks after treatment start was analyzed. Of prior chemotherapy regimens, patients had received between 0 and 3.

Enrolled patients showed locally advanced or metastatic urothelial carcinoma. Sequencing was performed with immunoSEQ multiplex PCR; in TCRdb, only in-frame clones are kept and a portion is missing. This table has 20,000 to 30,000 clones, around 90% appearing once. Germline V gives CDR1 SGHTA, CDR2 FQGNSA. CDR3 length equals 17 residues. V shed 5 bases, J shed 3 bases, and the junction held 13 bases outside the gene matches. The sample consisted of PBMCs, taken around atezolizumab (anti-PD-L1) treatment. This TCR was recovered from a man aged 45 to 65 with urothelial cancer. The V and J genes are TRBV7-2 and TRBJ2-3; 8 bases match TRBD2. The CDR3 DNA sequence: TGTGCCAGCAGCCCGAGCTTGGTAGCGGGGATGACAGATACGCAGTATTTT. It translates to CASSPSLVAGMTDTQYF.